One and the same sample provided the 30 T cell receptor beta chains below, sequenced in a study of T cell responses to AZD1222 COVID-19 vaccine. Generated by immunoSEQ multiplex PCR, the TCRdb table keeps only in-frame clones and is missing some. Of some 170,000 clones listed, just under 90% are singletons. This specimen consisted of peripheral blood, obtained 28 days after the second dose of the MenACWY control vaccine. The receptors were sampled from an adult who received the MenACWY meningococcal vaccine as a control.

The chain joins TRBV27 to TRBJ1-2; D is possibly TRBD1 (5 bases). V was trimmed by 3 bases and J by 2 bases, leaving 10 bases between them. CDR3 length: 14 amino acids. Germline CDR1 and CDR2: MNHEY and SMNVEV (reference sequence). CDR3 bases: TGTGCCAGCAGTTTCAGGGCAGGGAACTATGGCTACACCTTC. Its translation is CASSFRAGNYGYTF.

The chain employs TRBV27 and TRBJ2-7; 10 bases line up with TRBD1. CDR3 size: 18 residues. CDR1 and CDR2 (germline): MNHEY, SMNVEV (reference sequence). Germline trimming cut 5 bases from V and 3 bases from J; bases unmatched to any gene: 16. As DNA, the CDR3 is TGTGCCAGCAGTAAAGGTCCAGGGACAGGGGAAAAAGACTACGAGCAGTACTTC. Translated: CASSKGPGTGEKDYEQYF.

This rearrangement joins TRBV3-1 (or the pseudogene TRBV3-2) to TRBJ1-2, with 11 bases fitting TRBD1. This CDR3 has 11 amino acids. V shed 5 bases and J 13 bases; nucleotides not matched to a gene: 3. Germline CDR1 is LGHDT and CDR2 is YNNKEL (reference sequence). Here the CDR3 reads CASSSGQGATF. The DNA for the CDR3 is TGTGCCAGCAGCTCCGGACAGGGGGCCACCTTC.

Only one count was recorded for this clone. V usage is TRBV7-6 and J usage is TRBJ2-3; 7 nucleotides align to TRBD2. Germline CDR1 SGHVS, CDR2 FNYEAQ. The J segment lost 4 bases and the V segment lost 1 base, leaving 5 bases of the junction unmatched. This CDR3 is 15 amino acids long. The CDR3 nucleotides are TGTGCCAGCAGCTTAGTAGCGGGCAGGGCAGATACGCAGTATTTT. Its protein is CASSLVAGRADTQYF.

The V gene is TRBV9, the J gene TRBJ2-7, with D unresolved. The CDR3 is 15 residues long. CDR1 and CDR2 (germline): SGDLS, YYNGEE. V gave up 1 base and J gave up 3 bases, with 14 bases separating them. In DNA form, the CDR3 reads TGTGCCAGCAGCGTAAAGGGTAGCCCCAGCTACGAGCAGTACTTC. As protein: CASSVKGSPSYEQYF.

This chain connects TRBV6-2 or TRBV6-3 to TRBJ2-1, with TRBD2 matching over 10 bases. Looked up from germline, CDR1 is MNHEY and CDR2 is SVGEGT. The CDR3 runs to 18 residues. With 1 base clipped from V and 8 bases from J, the junction kept 14 bases outside the gene matches. The CDR3 spells CASSYLSSEREGPDEQFF. Here the CDR3 DNA reads TGTGCCAGCAGTTACTTGTCGAGCGAGCGGGAGGGCCCCGATGAGCAGTTCTTC.

This chain connects TRBV18 to TRBJ1-1; possibly TRBD1 for D (5 bases). The V and J ends lost 3 bases and 4 bases respectively, with 12 bases between them. Germline V CDR1 and CDR2: KGHSH, LQKENI. The CDR3 runs 14 residues. CDR3 DNA: TGTGCCAGCTCACCGGGGGGTTTCGGCACTGAAGCTTTCTTT. Translating it yields CASSPGGFGTEAFF. The full variable domain, rest sourced from reference TRBV18 and TRBJ1-1, is NAGVMQNPRHLVRRRGQEARLRCSPMKGHSHVYWYRQLPEEGLKFMVYLQKENIIDESGMPKERFSAEFPKEGPSILRIQQVVRGDSAAYFCASSPGGFGTEAFFGQGTRLTVV.

The chain uses TRBV20-1 and TRBJ2-3, with 8 bases identical to TRBD1. CDR1 is DFQATT, CDR2 SNEGSKA, per germline (reference sequence). V shed 3 bases and J 4 bases; nucleotides not matched to a gene: 6. CDR3 length: 14 amino acids. The CDR3 DNA follows: TGCAGTGCTAGTGGGACAGGCACTTCAGATACGCAGTATTTT. Its protein is CSASGTGTSDTQYF.

This chain joins TRBV27 and TRBJ2-1; no clear D gene. CDR3 length equals 12 residues. Per the germline V gene, CDR1 is MNHEY and CDR2 is SMNVEV (reference sequence). Trimming took off 5 bases at V and 14 bases at J, with 16 bases between the two ends. The CDR3 here is CASSTDPLREFF. CDR3 bases: TGTGCCAGCAGTACGGACCCCCTAAGGGAGTTCTTC.

V and J are TRBV28 and TRBJ1-5; D remains ambiguous. The CDR3 runs 12 residues. Germline CDR1 is MDHEN and CDR2 is SYDVKM. V was clipped by 8 bases and J by 0 bases, with 5 bases between them. DNA for the CDR3: TGTGCCAGCCGAATTAGCAATCAGCCCCAGCATTTT. Amino acid sequence: CASRISNQPQHF.

The chain links TRBV27 to TRBJ1-1; 7 nucleotides align to TRBD1. V lost 7 bases to trimming and J lost 2 bases; unmatched junction nucleotides: 4. CDR3 size: 13 residues. The germline V gene has CDR1 MNHEY and CDR2 SMNVEV (reference sequence). The chain's CDR3 is CASTQGGNTEAFF. CDR3 DNA: TGTGCCAGCACCCAGGGGGGAAACACTGAAGCTTTCTTT.

This clone was recorded only once. This sequence joins TRBV6-5 and TRBJ2-5, with D possibly being TRBD2 (5 bases). V lost 0 bases to trimming and J lost 3 bases, with 5 bases between them. Germline V gene data show CDR1 as MNHEY and CDR2 as SVGAGI. This CDR3 is 13 amino acids long. CDR3 region: CASSYSGEETQYF. The CDR3 nucleotides are TGTGCCAGCAGTTACTCGGGAGAAGAGACCCAGTACTTC.

The chain links TRBV6-2 or TRBV6-3 to TRBJ2-7; D call uncertain. Trimming removed 2 bases at V and 0 bases at J, with 14 bases between. There are 16 residues in the CDR3. Germline CDR1 MNHEY, CDR2 SVGEGT. The chain's CDR3 is CASSYPTASFSYEQYF. The CDR3 coding sequence is TGTGCCAGCAGTTACCCCACAGCCTCTTTCTCCTACGAGCAGTACTTC.

This rearrangement joins TRBV7-9 to TRBJ2-1; D unclear. The germline V gene has CDR1 SEHNR and CDR2 FQNEAQ (reference sequence). Trimming pared 5 bases from V and 7 bases from J, leaving 18 bases between. The CDR3 has 15 amino acids. The CDR3 region is CASSAFVQNRNEQFF. The CDR3 region has the DNA TGTGCCAGCAGCGCGTTCGTTCAGAATCGTAATGAGCAGTTCTTC.

This CDR3 reads CASSYYRGQPQHF. The CDR3 DNA sequence: TGTGCCAGCAGTTACTACCGGGGCCAGCCCCAGCATTTT. J is TRBJ1-5 and V is TRBV6-5; a possible D gene is TRBD1 (5 bases). CDR3 length: 13 residues. V was trimmed by 1 base and J by 7 bases, leaving 8 bases between them. CDR1 and CDR2 from the germline V gene are MNHEY and SVGAGI.

The chain couples TRBV6-2 or TRBV6-3 to TRBJ2-2; possibly TRBD1 or TRBD2 for D (6 bases each). Germline values: CDR1 MNHEY, CDR2 SVGEGT. This CDR3 has 17 residues. The ends were cut back, 4 bases at V and 3 bases at J, with 18 bases in the middle. CDR3 residues: CASSSPPGARDTGELFF. As DNA, the CDR3 is TGTGCCAGCAGTTCCCCACCGGGGGCCAGGGACACCGGGGAGCTGTTTTTT.

This chain joins TRBV6-5 and TRBJ1-2; D uncertain. CDR3 length: 13 amino acids. CDR1 and CDR2 from the germline V gene are MNHEY and SVGAGI. Trimming took off 6 bases at V and 6 bases at J, with 14 bases between the two ends. Here the CDR3 reads CASRVLPGDGYTF. The CDR3 DNA reads as TGTGCCAGCAGAGTTCTCCCCGGGGATGGCTACACCTTC.

V gene TRBV3-1 (or the pseudogene TRBV3-2) combines with J gene TRBJ2-1; TRBD2 agrees at 11 bases. Germline loops: CDR1 LGHDT, CDR2 YNNKEL (reference sequence). With V trimmed by 4 bases and J by 3 bases, 5 bases remained unmatched. The CDR3 has 16 residues. CDR3 sequence (DNA): TGTGCCAGCAGCCTTGGGACTAGCGGAAACTACAATGAGCAGTTCTTC. Its translation: CASSLGTSGNYNEQFF.

This clone was seen just once. V and J are TRBV2 and TRBJ1-5, with unresolved D. The germline V gene has CDR1 SNHLY and CDR2 FYNNEI. Trimming shortened V by 6 bases and J by 4 bases, and 7 bases separated the two germline ends. The CDR3 runs to 12 residues. As DNA, the CDR3 is TGTGCCAGCAGGTTCCAGAATCAGCCCCAGCATTTT. It codes for CASRFQNQPQHF.

The chain recombines TRBV11-2 with TRBJ1-3; D gene unclear. Looked up from germline, CDR1 is SGHAT and CDR2 is FQNNGV. The V gene lost 3 bases and the J gene lost 0 bases, with 12 bases spanning the gap. The CDR3 runs 16 residues. The CDR3 coding sequence is TGTGCCAGCAGCTTTTTCGGGGAATACTCTGGAAACACCATATATTTT. Its protein product is CASSFFGEYSGNTIYF.

This chain links TRBV28 with TRBJ2-7; 11 bases agree with TRBD1. This CDR3 comprises 16 residues. Trimming cost V 5 bases and J 5 bases; bases outside gene matches: 11. The germline CDR1 and CDR2 sequences are MDHEN and SYDVKM. CDR3 bases: TGTGCCAGCAGTAGACGCCGGGACAGGGGGTTGAACGAGCAGTACTTC. Protein product: CASSRRRDRGLNEQYF.

A single count supports this clone. V and J are TRBV25-1 and TRBJ2-1, with TRBD2 matching 10 bases. V trimming: 6 bases; J trimming: 8 bases; junction bases outside the gene matches: 19. CDR1 is MGHDK, CDR2 SYGVNS, per germline. The CDR3 loop spans 18 amino acids. The CDR3 spells CASSIVPGAGGPLDEQFF. The CDR3 DNA reads as TGTGCCAGCAGCATAGTCCCAGGAGCGGGAGGGCCGTTGGATGAGCAGTTCTTC.

This chain uses TRBV3-1 (or the pseudogene TRBV3-2) with TRBJ2-2; a weak D match, TRBD1 (6 bases). Trimming took off 8 bases at V and 1 base at J, with 14 bases between the two ends. Germline CDR1 reads LGHDT; CDR2 reads YNNKEL (reference sequence). CDR3 length equals 15 residues. The DNA for the CDR3 is TGTGCCAGCGGGATCCGGGACATGAACACCGGGGAGCTGTTTTTT. The encoded protein is CASGIRDMNTGELFF.

The chain recombines TRBV18 with TRBJ1-1; 8 nucleotides align to TRBD1. The CDR3 is 14 residues long. In germline, CDR1 is KGHSH, CDR2 LQKENI. V was pared by 6 bases and J by 0 bases, with 3 bases of the junction left unmatched. CDR3 DNA: TGTGCCAGCTCGCAGACAGGGGTGAACACTGAAGCTTTCTTT. Amino acids: CASSQTGVNTEAFF. The variable domain in full, with the rest retrieved from reference TRBV18 and TRBJ1-1, is NAGVMQNPRHLVRRRGQEARLRCSPMKGHSHVYWYRQLPEEGLKFMVYLQKENIIDESGMPKERFSAEFPKEGPSILRIQQVVRGDSAAYFCASSQTGVNTEAFFGQGTRLTVV.

This clone was detected only a few times. The genes are TRBV28 and TRBJ2-7; D possibly matches TRBD1 or TRBD2 (5 bases each). Trimming pared 1 base from V and 6 bases from J, leaving 16 bases between. This CDR3 is 15 amino acids long. Germline CDR1 MDHEN, CDR2 SYDVKM. The DNA of the CDR3 is TGTGCCAGCAGTTTATTGAGGGACCCGGGGCCCGAGCAGTACTTC. Translation: CASSLLRDPGPEQYF.

The gene calls are TRBV6-2 or TRBV6-3 and TRBJ1-1; 10 positions agree with TRBD1. V lost 6 bases, J lost 5 bases, and 6 bases stayed unmatched. Per germline, CDR1 MNHEY and CDR2 SVGEGT. CDR3 size: 14 residues. CDR3 in DNA: TGTGCCAGCAGCCGAGGGACAGGGGTTACTGAAGCTTTCTTT. It encodes CASSRGTGVTEAFF.

This chain uses TRBV30 with TRBJ1-5; possibly TRBD1 for D (5 bases). Germline lookup yields CDR1 GTSNPN and CDR2 SVGIG (reference sequence). This CDR3 has 14 residues. V lost 2 bases and J 4 bases, leaving 12 bases between the germline ends. In DNA form, the CDR3 reads TGTGCCTGGAGTTGGCAGGGCCTAAATCAGCCCCAGCATTTT. Protein product: CAWSWQGLNQPQHF.

V gene TRBV4-3 combines with J gene TRBJ2-5; 8 nucleotides line up with TRBD2. Germline values: CDR1 LGHNA, CDR2 YSLEER. Losses at the gene ends were 1 base for V and 2 bases for J; bases not matched to a gene: 9. There are 17 residues in the CDR3. The CDR3 nucleotides read TGCGCCAGCAGCCAAGGTCGGACGGGAGGGCCTCAAGAGACCCAGTACTTC. Its translation is CASSQGRTGGPQETQYF.

This clone appeared a single time. This chain connects TRBV19 to TRBJ1-2; D gene uncertain. Deletions cut 6 bases from V and 6 bases from J, with 11 bases between. The CDR3 has 12 residues. Germline V CDR1 and CDR2: LNHDA, SQIVND (reference sequence). CDR3: CASRLGADGYTF. The CDR3 DNA reads TGTGCCAGTAGGCTCGGTGCTGATGGCTACACCTTC. Full variable domain (missing parts from reference TRBV19 and TRBJ1-2): DGGITQSPKYLFRKEGQNVTLSCEQNLNHDAMYWYRQDPGQGLRLIYYSQIVNDFQKGDIAEGYSVSREKKESFPLTVTSAQKNPTAFYLCASRLGADGYTFGSGTRLTVV.

This clone was observed a single time. The J gene is TRBJ1-5, the V gene TRBV30; D unresolved. In germline, CDR1 is GTSNPN, CDR2 SVGIG (reference sequence). Trimming took 2 bases from V and 5 from J, leaving 7 bases between them. This CDR3 contains 12 residues. CDR3: CAWSSGHQPQHF. For the CDR3, the DNA is TGTGCCTGGAGTTCGGGTCATCAGCCCCAGCATTTT.